This T cell receptor beta chain was recorded in a study of blood T cell repertoires in COVID-19. As originally analysed: Amplified reference gene primers provided the basis for estimating nucleated cell counts. This table comes from immunoSEQ multiplex PCR, and its TCRdb copy is limited to in-frame clones, with some not included. For V, J and clone size, that table is used; D and trimming come from the DNA. The sample shows tens of thousands of clones, roughly 85% of them seen only once. The CDR3 runs 12 residues. V was pared by 1 base and J by 7 bases, with 7 bases between. Germline CDR1 reads LGHDT; CDR2 reads YNNKEL (reference sequence).

Material: peripheral blood. The TCR was taken from an elderly woman with acute or convalescent COVID-19. The V gene is TRBV3-1 (or the pseudogene TRBV3-2), the J gene TRBJ1-1; tentatively, D is TRBD1 (6 bases). The CDR3 coding sequence is TGTGCCAGCAGCCAAGGGGGGCTTGAAGCTTTCTTT. It encodes CASSQGGLEAFF.